These 20 T cell receptor beta chains were all obtained from the same sample, sequenced in a study of response to subunit inactivated influenza vaccine. Each CDR3 protein is one row after TCRdb ran MiXCR on the RT-PCR reads. The sample gives 500,000 to 750,000 distinct CDR3 sequences, 11% to 15% of which show up once; around 10% is in the top ten. This sample comprised PBMCs from blood, obtained 12 days after vaccination. The receptors come from a man in his fifties who received an inactivated influenza vaccine.

This clonotype was counted a few times. This chain uses TRBV6-1 with TRBJ2-7; TRBD1 is a possible D gene (5 bases). V lost 6 bases, J lost 2 bases, and 17 bases lay in between. The germline CDR1 and CDR2 sequences are MNHNS and SASEGT. The CDR3 consists of 15 residues. CDR3 nucleotides: TGTGCCAGCAGCGGCGCCCGACAGATAGCCTACGAGCAGTACTTC. It is translated as CASSGARQIAYEQYF.

This clonotype was counted only a few times. The V gene is TRBV9, the J gene TRBJ2-3; D remains ambiguous. Per the germline V gene, CDR1 is SGDLS and CDR2 is YYNGEE. CDR3 length equals 16 residues. With 2 bases removed from V and 1 base from J, the gap between germline ends came to 14 bases. CDR3 in amino acids: CASSVELTKGTDTQYF. The CDR3 region has the DNA TGTGCCAGCAGCGTGGAACTTACAAAGGGCACAGATACGCAGTATTTT.

The V and J genes are TRBV20-1 and TRBJ1-5; tentative D call: TRBD1 (5 bases). V was pared by 6 bases and J by 6 bases, with 15 bases between. The CDR3 runs 13 residues. Germline V gives CDR1 DFQATT, CDR2 SNEGSKA (reference sequence). CDR3 in amino acids: CSANRGAAQPQHF. CDR3 sequence (DNA): TGCAGTGCGAACCGGGGCGCCGCTCAGCCCCAGCATTTT.

The chain joins TRBV6-2 or TRBV6-3 to TRBJ2-7; 11 bases fit TRBD2. With 5 bases clipped from V and 3 bases from J, the junction kept 6 bases outside the gene matches. This CDR3 contains 15 residues. The V gene's germline CDR1 is MNHEY and CDR2 SVGEGT. This CDR3 reads CASSKLLAGDYEQYF. Here the CDR3 DNA reads TGTGCCAGCAGTAAACTACTAGCGGGAGACTACGAGCAGTACTTC.

The rearrangement uses TRBV25-1 and TRBJ2-1; weak D call: TRBD1 (5 bases). Germline V gene sequence: CDR1 MGHDK, CDR2 SYGVNS. Trimming stripped 0 bases from V and 14 bases from J, with 26 bases between. The CDR3 consists of 17 residues. CDR3 bases: TGTGCCAGCAGTGAATACCGAACAGGCTCCCCATGGTGGGTGGAGTTCTTC. Its protein product is CASSEYRTGSPWWVEFF. The variable domain in full, completed from reference TRBV25-1 and TRBJ2-1, reads EADIYQTPRYLVIGTGKKITLECSQTMGHDKMYWYQQDPGMELHLIHYSYGVNSTEKGDLSSESTVSRIRTEHFPLTLESARPSHTSQYLCASSEYRTGSPWWVEFFGPGTRLTVL.

This clonotype was observed many times. The genes are TRBV5-6 and TRBJ2-5, with TRBD2 as a possible D gene (5 bases). Per the germline V gene, CDR1 is SGHDT and CDR2 is YYEEEE. The CDR3 runs to 17 residues. V lost 5 bases and J 5 bases, leaving 25 bases between the germline ends. The CDR3 region is CASRTYPQADRGETQYF. CDR3 DNA: TGTGCCAGCAGGACCTATCCCCAGGCAGACCGAGGGGAGACCCAGTACTTC.

Only a few counts were recorded for this clonotype. V gene TRBV7-2 combines with J gene TRBJ1-4, with 8 bases aligning to TRBD1. The CDR3 runs to 15 residues. The trim removed 3 bases at V and 2 bases at J, leaving 2 bases unmatched. CDR1 is SGHTA and CDR2 is FQGNSA in the germline V gene. In DNA form, the CDR3 reads TGTGCCAGCAGCTTTCGACAGGGGACTAATGAAAAACTGTTTTTT. It yields the protein CASSFRQGTNEKLFF.

The chain joins TRBV28 to TRBJ2-4; 9 nucleotides match TRBD2. The CDR3 has 18 amino acids. Germline lookup yields CDR1 MDHEN and CDR2 SYDVKM. V gave up 7 bases and J gave up 0 bases; unmatched junction bases: 13. The DNA for the CDR3 is TGTGCCAGCACCCACGGGGCTAGCGGGGTGCTAGCCAAAAACATTCAGTACTTC. Translation: CASTHGASGVLAKNIQYF.

This clonotype was observed many times. This chain uses TRBV5-1 with TRBJ2-5, with TRBD2 identical over 9 bases. CDR3 size: 16 residues. J gave up 5 bases and V 0 bases, and 8 bases lay outside the gene matches. Per the germline V gene, CDR1 is SGHRS and CDR2 is YFSETQ. CDR3 bases: TGCGCCAGCAGCTTGGGCTTAGCGGGAGAGGTCGAGACCCAGTACTTC. It yields the protein CASSLGLAGEVETQYF.

The chain combines TRBV6-2 or TRBV6-3 with TRBJ2-5; 8 nucleotides align to TRBD2. The CDR3 is 14 residues long. Germline CDR1 reads MNHEY; CDR2 reads SVGEGT. Trimming cost V 0 bases and J 7 bases; bases outside gene matches: 4. The CDR3 DNA reads TGTGCCAGCAGTTACTCGAGCGGGAGTGGGACCCAGTACTTC. Protein product: CASSYSSGSGTQYF.

This clonotype was counted between two and nine times. The CDR3 sequence: CAISLDGGYGYTF. CDR3 DNA sequence: TGTGCCATCAGCCTTGACGGGGGCTATGGCTACACCTTC. The chain employs TRBV10-3 and TRBJ1-2; tentatively, D is TRBD1 (5 bases). With 6 bases removed from V and 4 bases from J, the gap between germline ends came to 12 bases. The CDR3 consists of 13 residues. Germline V gene sequence: CDR1 ENHRY, CDR2 SYGVKD.

The sample holds many counts of this clonotype. The chain uses TRBV9 and TRBJ2-3, with D possibly being TRBD2 (5 bases). Germline V gene lookup returns CDR1 SGDLS and CDR2 YYNGEE. This CDR3 contains 13 residues. V was cut by 3 bases and J by 0 bases, with 5 bases left in between. CDR3 sequence: CASSGTSTDTQYF. The CDR3 DNA reads TGTGCCAGCAGCGGGACTAGCACAGATACGCAGTATTTT.

The J gene is TRBJ1-4, the V gene TRBV12-3 or TRBV12-4; 8 bases match TRBD1. After removal of 0 bases from V and 15 bases from J, the junction contained 15 bases not matched to a gene. This CDR3 has 16 residues. The CDR3, as DNA: TGTGCCAGCAGTTTAGCTGATTTTAAAACAGGGGGGCATATGTTTTTT. Residues: CASSLADFKTGGHMFF.

The chain employs TRBV20-1 and TRBJ2-7; possibly TRBD1 or TRBD2 for D (6 bases each). The CDR3 has 15 residues. Germline CDR1 reads DFQATT; CDR2 reads SNEGSKA (reference sequence). The V and J ends lost 5 bases and 0 bases respectively, with 17 bases between them. CDR3 region: CSAGGLGVSSYEQYF. CDR3 coding DNA: TGCAGTGCTGGGGGGCTGGGGGTTAGCTCCTACGAGCAGTACTTC.

This clonotype was recorded a few times. V usage is TRBV29-1 and J usage is TRBJ1-2; D not resolved. The CDR3 length is 13 residues. V lost 4 bases, J lost 7 bases, and 16 bases lay in between. Per germline, CDR1 SQVTM and CDR2 ANQGSEA. CDR3 in amino acids: CSVGPQGGSGYTF. DNA for the CDR3: TGCAGCGTTGGCCCCCAAGGAGGATCTGGCTACACCTTC.

This clonotype was counted between two and nine times. This rearrangement joins TRBV28 to TRBJ2-3; TRBD1 matches 10 bases. Germline CDR1 reads MDHEN; CDR2 reads SYDVKM. Trimming cost V 8 bases and J 0 bases; bases outside gene matches: 2. The CDR3 length is 14 residues. CDR3 sequence reads: CASGGQGSTDTQYF. The CDR3 DNA reads as TGTGCCAGCGGGGGACAGGGGAGCACAGATACGCAGTATTTT.

J is TRBJ1-2 and V is TRBV5-6; D ambiguous. V was cut by 5 bases and J by 2 bases, with 13 bases left in between. The CDR3 sequence is 14 residues long. The germline V gene has CDR1 SGHDT and CDR2 YYEEEE. CDR3 nucleotides: TGTGCCAGCAGACCCGGGAGCACGAACTATGGCTACACCTTC. Translation gives CASRPGSTNYGYTF.

A few counts support this clonotype. This chain uses TRBV20-1 with TRBJ2-2, with D perhaps matching TRBD2 (6 bases). The CDR3 totals 16 residues. V was shortened by 5 bases and J by 0 bases, with 16 bases between the two germline ends. Germline V CDR1 and CDR2: DFQATT, SNEGSKA (reference sequence). The CDR3 nucleotides are TGCAGTGCTGGAGGGGCGGGGCTTTCGAACACCGGGGAGCTGTTTTTT. This encodes CSAGGAGLSNTGELFF.

There are many counts of this clonotype. The chain recombines TRBV29-1 with TRBJ2-2; D not certain. Germline CDR1 is SQVTM and CDR2 is ANQGSEA. V lost 0 bases, J lost 2 bases, and 13 bases lay in between. The CDR3 has 16 residues. The CDR3 DNA sequence: TGCAGCGTTGAAGATTCAGCGCAAACTAACACCGGGGAGCTGTTTTTT. The encoded protein is CSVEDSAQTNTGELFF.

Only a few counts were recorded for this clonotype. The rearrangement joins TRBV7-2 to TRBJ2-3; 8 bases are a match to TRBD2. CDR3 length: 18 amino acids. Per the germline V gene, CDR1 is SGHTA and CDR2 is FQGNSA. The V segment lost 0 bases and the J segment 3 bases; nucleotides outside the gene matches: 11. The CDR3 reads CASSLARNRTSRTDTQYF. In DNA, the CDR3 is TGTGCCAGCAGCTTAGCGCGCAACCGGACTAGCAGGACAGATACGCAGTATTTT.